The following is a T cell receptor beta chain sequence with its context. This sample stems from a study of blood T cell repertoires in COVID-19. As for the study in general: There were acute and convalescent COVID-19 samples, and they came from the United States, Italy and Spain. T cells, B-cell-depleted T cells, or PBMCs provided the cDNA or gDNA that served as material.

The CDR3 runs to 14 residues. Germline-derived CDR1 and CDR2 are SGHRS and YFSETQ. After removal of 5 bases from V and 7 bases from J, the junction contained 9 bases not matched to a gene. In the authors' workflow: Scientists estimated how many nucleated cells there were by amplifying reference gene primers. The method was immunoSEQ multiplex PCR; TCRdb's version includes in-frame clones alone and lacks a portion of them. The V and J calls and clone size come from that table; D and trimming were worked out from the DNA. The sample includes around 140,000 clones, around four fifths of them seen just once.

V and J are TRBV5-1 and TRBJ2-7, with 10 bases matching TRBD1. This receptor was obtained from a human donor in a cohort sampled during active COVID-19. Specimen: peripheral blood. Here the CDR3 reads CASSSGQGFLEQYF. Written as DNA, the CDR3 is TGCGCCAGCAGTTCGGGACAGGGGTTTTTAGAGCAGTACTTC.